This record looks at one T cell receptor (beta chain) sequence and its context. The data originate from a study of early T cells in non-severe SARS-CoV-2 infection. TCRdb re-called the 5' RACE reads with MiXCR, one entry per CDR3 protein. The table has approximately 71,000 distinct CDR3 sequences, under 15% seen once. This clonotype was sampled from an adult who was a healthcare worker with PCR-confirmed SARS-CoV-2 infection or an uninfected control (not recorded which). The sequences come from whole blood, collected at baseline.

DNA for the CDR3: TGTGCCAGCAGCCCAGATCCTACGGGAGCTTTCTTT. This sequence encodes CASSPDPTGAFF. This rearrangement joins TRBV7-6 to TRBJ1-1; D is undetermined. Germline loops: CDR1 SGHVS, CDR2 FNYEAQ. The CDR3 runs to 12 residues. Between the trimmed V and J ends, which lost 5 bases and 10 bases, there was a span of 14 bases.